The 7 T cell receptor beta chains reported below all come from one sample, sequenced in a study of blood T cell repertoires in COVID-19. The data were produced by immunoSEQ multiplex PCR, yet TCRdb's version contains in-frame clones alone and is incomplete. The sample records fewer than 130,000 clones, roughly 72% being singletons. The sequencing input was peripheral blood. The receptors originated from a man older than 75 with acute or convalescent COVID-19.

The gene calls are TRBV5-1 and TRBJ1-2; 7 bases line up with TRBD1. V shed 2 bases, J shed 2 bases, and the junction held 3 bases outside the gene matches. The CDR3 has 14 amino acids. Germline V gene lookup returns CDR1 SGHRS and CDR2 YFSETQ. CDR3 in amino acids: CASSFTGENYGYTF. The CDR3 nucleotides read TGCGCCAGCAGCTTTACAGGGGAAAACTATGGCTACACCTTC.

The J gene is TRBJ2-3, the V gene TRBV2; D is possibly TRBD2 (6 bases). Trimming pared 1 base from V and 2 bases from J, leaving 13 bases between. The CDR3 contains 16 residues. Germline values: CDR1 SNHLY, CDR2 FYNNEI. This CDR3 is CASSEGVGLVTDTQYF. CDR3 DNA sequence: TGTGCCAGCAGTGAAGGGGTGGGACTTGTCACAGATACGCAGTATTTT.

This chain joins TRBV9 and TRBJ2-1, with TRBD2 matching over 7 bases. With 0 bases clipped from V and 1 base from J, the junction kept 4 bases outside the gene matches. Germline values: CDR1 SGDLS, CDR2 YYNGEE. The CDR3 loop spans 16 amino acids. The CDR3, as DNA: TGTGCCAGCAGCGTAGAGGCGGGAGCTTCCTACAATGAGCAGTTCTTC. It specifies CASSVEAGASYNEQFF.

The CDR3: CATSILGQGNAKNIQYF. The CDR3 nucleotides are TGTGCCACCAGCATCCTCGGACAGGGAAACGCCAAAAACATTCAGTACTTC. This sequence joins TRBV15 and TRBJ2-4, with TRBD1 matching 8 bases. V shed 4 bases and J 1 base; nucleotides not matched to a gene: 9. The CDR3 loop spans 17 amino acids. Germline V gene data show CDR1 as LNHNV and CDR2 as YYDKDF (reference sequence).

This clone has more than one count but fewer than ten. The genes are TRBV5-8 and TRBJ2-3; 8 bases map to TRBD2. Germline trimming cut 4 bases from V and 4 bases from J; bases unmatched to any gene: 11. The CDR3 covers 16 residues. The V gene's germline CDR1 is SGHTS and CDR2 YDEGEE. CDR3 in DNA: TGTGCCAGCAGCCAGGCAGCGGGAGTATCCGCAGATACGCAGTATTTT. Its translation is CASSQAAGVSADTQYF.

The chain is built from TRBV28 and TRBJ2-1, with TRBD2 matching over 14 bases. With 6 bases clipped from V and 15 bases from J, the junction kept 10 bases outside the gene matches. Germline lookup yields CDR1 MDHEN and CDR2 SYDVKM. The CDR3 runs to 14 residues. The CDR3 spells CASRGLAGAITGFF. The CDR3 DNA sequence: TGTGCCAGCAGGGGACTAGCGGGAGCCATAACTGGGTTCTTC.

The rearrangement links TRBV15 to TRBJ1-2; 12 bases agree with TRBD1. Germline V lookup: CDR1 LNHNV, CDR2 YYDKDF (reference sequence). The CDR3 has 15 amino acids. The J segment lost 6 bases and the V segment lost 3 bases, leaving 5 bases of the junction unmatched. DNA of the CDR3: TGTGCCACCAGCAGGGGGACAGGGGGCATCCATGGCTACACCTTC. As protein: CATSRGTGGIHGYTF.